The rows below give T cell receptor beta chains drawn from one sample of a study of neurological immune-mediated disorders. One entry per CDR3 protein, called by TCRdb with MiXCR from the 5' RACE reads. This table holds fewer than 40,000 distinct CDR3 sequences, about 12% found once. The sample comprised PBMCs. Source of these receptors: a woman in her 40s in good health. The CDR3 runs from the conserved cysteine through the conserved F or W. The D gene is left open where the match is weak.

v_call | d_call | cdr3_aa
TRBV5-1 | TRBD2 | CASRLAVSYEQYF
TRBV4-2 | NA | CASSQDRDTGELFF
TRBV20-1 | NA | CSDLPGESNTEDFF
TRBV20-1 | NA | CSAIDYKNTEAFF
TRBV7-2 | NA | CASSSMGSAETQYF
TRBV7-3 | NA | CASSPGTLGTEAFF
TRBV10-1 | NA | CASSEPGMATFF
TRBV20-1 | NA | CSARDGRADEQFF
TRBV10-1 | TRBD2 | CASSESPGLALNTGELFF
TRBV7-2 | NA | CASSFAQTSGELFF
TRBV24-1 | TRBD2 | CATSDNGRANEQFF
TRBV9 | NA | CASSVGDGRMIGNTIYF
TRBV12-5 | TRBD2 | CASGSRLAGGHDTQYF
TRBV20-1 | NA | CSAYELTRSYEQYF
TRBV12-3/TRBV12-4 | NA | CASSFEVNTEAFF
TRBV5-5 | NA | CASSLGRNQPQHF
TRBV5-1 | TRBD2 | CASRTSGSVYEQYF
TRBV9 | NA | CASSLPYGRDEQFF
TRBV28 | NA | CASSPSGGPNEKLFF
TRBV20-1 | TRBD2 | CSALPFGTSGGTGELFF
TRBV20-1 | NA | CSASGPPAAYNEQFF
TRBV5-5 | NA | CAIIPGVLYEQYF
TRBV15 | NA | CATSRDRTLYNEQFF
TRBV20-1 | TRBD1 | CSAKTGGKDTGELFF
TRBV10-3 | NA | CAISEGTTSGELFF
TRBV7-3 | NA | CASSCYLAGRGSGCHQPQHF
TRBV3-1 | NA | CASSTPRDPQETQYF
TRBV5-8 | NA | CASSWAGGRGLYGYTF
TRBV18 | NA | CASSPVSLGSGANVLTF